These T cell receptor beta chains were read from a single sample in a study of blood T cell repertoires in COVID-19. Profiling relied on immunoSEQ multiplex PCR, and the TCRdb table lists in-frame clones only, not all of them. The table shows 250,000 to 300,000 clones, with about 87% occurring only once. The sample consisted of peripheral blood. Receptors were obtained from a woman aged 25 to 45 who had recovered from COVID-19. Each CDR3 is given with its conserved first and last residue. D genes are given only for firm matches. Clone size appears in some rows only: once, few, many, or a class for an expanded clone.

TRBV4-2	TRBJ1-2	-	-	CASSQGYSAENYGYTF	TGTGCCAGCAGCCAAGGGTATTCGGCGGAAAACTATGGCTACACCTTC
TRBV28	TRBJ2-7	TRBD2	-	CASTSASGWEQYF	TGTGCCAGCACTTCCGCTAGCGGTTGGGAGCAGTACTTC
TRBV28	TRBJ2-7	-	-	CASTSRDEQYF	TGTGCCAGCACCTCGAGAGACGAGCAGTACTTC
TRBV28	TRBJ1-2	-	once	CASSLSYGYTF	TGTGCCAGCAGTTTGTCATATGGCTACACCTTC
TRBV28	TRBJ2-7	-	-	CASSFTASYEQYF	TGTGCCAGCAGTTTCACAGCCTCCTACGAGCAGTACTTC
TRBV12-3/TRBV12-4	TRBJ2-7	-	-	CASSASSYEQYF	TGTGCCAGCAGTGCCAGCTCCTACGAGCAGTACTTC
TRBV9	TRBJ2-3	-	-	CASSSRGTDTQYF	TGTGCCAGCAGCTCCAGGGGCACAGATACGCAGTATTTT
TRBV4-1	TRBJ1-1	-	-	CASSQDEWGGPAEAFF	TGCGCCAGCAGCCAAGATGAATGGGGGGGACCGGCTGAAGCTTTCTTT
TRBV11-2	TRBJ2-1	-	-	CATGRTGRTNEQFF	TGTGCCACCGGGAGGACAGGGAGAACGAATGAGCAGTTCTTC
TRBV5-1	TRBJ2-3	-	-	CASSFQGGDTQYF	TGCGCCAGCAGCTTTCAGGGAGGAGATACGCAGTATTTT
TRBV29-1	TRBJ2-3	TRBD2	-	CSVGSGGEQYF	TGCAGCGTTGGTAGCGGGGGAGAGCAGTATTTT
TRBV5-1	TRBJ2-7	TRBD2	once	CASSLEPAGSSYEQYF	TGCGCCAGCAGCTTGGAACCAGCGGGGAGCTCCTACGAGCAGTACTTC
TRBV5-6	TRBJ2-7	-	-	CASSLWGSIEQYF	TGTGCCAGCAGCTTGTGGGGCAGCATCGAGCAGTACTTC